Each of the 8 T cell receptor beta chains below was sequenced from the same sample in a study of shared clonotypes between healthy human individuals. The repertoire was sequenced with immunoSEQ multiplex PCR; TCRdb's copy has only in-frame clones and lacks some. The sample includes about 1.1 million clones, roughly 77% of them seen just once. The specimen sequenced was memory CD4+ T cells from PBMCs. Specified subset: CD45RA-negative fraction. These receptors came from a man aged 18 to 29 in good health. Some clones in this sample may be carry-over from other donors' samples.

V and J are TRBV27 and TRBJ2-7; 10 bases are shared with TRBD1. The CDR3 loop spans 15 amino acids. Germline V gives CDR1 MNHEY, CDR2 SMNVEV (reference sequence). With 8 bases clipped from V and 2 bases from J, the junction kept 9 bases outside the gene matches. The CDR3 sequence: CASGRQGALAYEQYF. The CDR3 nucleotides read TGTGCCAGCGGCCGACAGGGGGCTCTCGCCTACGAGCAGTACTTC.

The chain links TRBV28 to TRBJ2-2, with 10 bases matching TRBD2. In germline, CDR1 is MDHEN, CDR2 SYDVKM. This CDR3 comprises 16 residues. V lost 2 bases to trimming and J lost 5 bases; unmatched junction nucleotides: 5. CDR3 in DNA: TGTGCCAGCAGTTTAAGGGCTAGCGGGAGAACCGGGGAGCTGTTTTTT. It encodes CASSLRASGRTGELFF.

J is TRBJ2-3 and V is TRBV28, with 14 bases identical to TRBD2. The V segment lost 6 bases and the J segment 5 bases; nucleotides outside the gene matches: 7. CDR1 is MDHEN and CDR2 is SYDVKM in the germline V gene. CDR3 length: 16 residues. CDR3 in DNA: TGTGCCAGCAGCTCCGGGACTAGCGGGAGAGTAGATACGCAGTATTTT. This codes for CASSSGTSGRVDTQYF.

The rearrangement uses TRBV18 and TRBJ1-5; D is uncertain. V lost 2 bases, J lost 9 bases, and 11 bases lay in between. This CDR3 contains 13 residues. Germline CDR1 and CDR2: KGHSH and LQKENI. The CDR3 region is CASSPGVETPQHF. For the CDR3, the DNA is TGTGCCAGCTCACCAGGGGTGGAGACGCCCCAGCATTTT. Combining the CDR3 with reference TRBV18 and TRBJ1-5 gives the whole variable domain NAGVMQNPRHLVRRRGQEARLRCSPMKGHSHVYWYRQLPEEGLKFMVYLQKENIIDESGMPKERFSAEFPKEGPSILRIQQVVRGDSAAYFCASSPGVETPQHFGDGTRLSIL.

Details on this clone: Other DNA sequences within the sample encode an identical CDR3. The V gene is TRBV9, the J gene TRBJ2-1; D possibly corresponds to TRBD2 (5 bases). The V end was cut by 0 bases, the J end by 4 bases, with 11 bases between. The CDR3 runs 15 residues. Germline V gene lookup returns CDR1 SGDLS and CDR2 YYNGEE. CDR3 nucleotide sequence: TGTGCCAGCAGCGTAGTCGGGATTTCATACAATGAGCAGTTCTTC. Translation: CASSVVGISYNEQFF.

The chain links TRBV2 to TRBJ1-2, with 7 bases fitting TRBD1. V gave up 7 bases and J gave up 4 bases; unmatched junction bases: 3. The CDR3 is made up of 12 amino acids. Germline V gives CDR1 SNHLY, CDR2 FYNNEI. CDR3 coding DNA: TGTGCCAGCACGAGGGACAGCTATGGCTACACCTTC. It translates to CASTRDSYGYTF.

The rearrangement joins TRBV18 to TRBJ2-1; TRBD1 is a possible D gene (7 bases). V lost 0 bases to trimming and J lost 8 bases, with 17 bases between them. There are 16 residues in the CDR3. The germline V gene encodes CDR1 KGHSH and CDR2 LQKENI. The CDR3 protein is CASSPPNGRGVDEQFF. For the CDR3, the DNA is TGTGCCAGCTCACCACCGAATGGCAGGGGGGTGGATGAGCAGTTCTTC. Variable domain in full (rest from reference TRBV18 and TRBJ2-1): NAGVMQNPRHLVRRRGQEARLRCSPMKGHSHVYWYRQLPEEGLKFMVYLQKENIIDESGMPKERFSAEFPKEGPSILRIQQVVRGDSAAYFCASSPPNGRGVDEQFFGPGTRLTVL.

The rearrangement joins TRBV27 to TRBJ2-4, with D uncertain. Germline V gene data show CDR1 as MNHEY and CDR2 as SMNVEV (reference sequence). The length of the CDR3 is 14 residues. Trimming left V 2 bases short and J 4 bases short, with 9 bases between. CDR3 sequence (DNA): TGTGCCAGCAGTTTAGTCGGGTCGAAAAACATTCAGTACTTC. Translation: CASSLVGSKNIQYF.